The rows below give T cell receptor beta chains drawn from one sample of a study of cytomegalovirus exposure and HLA in healthy donors. The protocol was immunoSEQ multiplex PCR, while the TCRdb copy is restricted to in-frame clones and leaves out a portion. The sample holds about 190,000 clones, roughly 80% seen once. Sequenced material: PBMCs. These receptors came from a middle-aged man in good health and CMV-seropositive. Both conserved end residues are part of each CDR3. The order of the fields is clone size, CDR3 length, J gene, V gene, D gene, CDR3 DNA, CDR3 protein. The D gene is left open where the match is weak. A clone size is listed for some rows: how often the clone was seen (once, few, many), or a class if it is expanded.

>NA|15|TRBJ2-5|TRBV6-1|NA
TGTGCCAGCAGTAGCGCGACAGCTCTAACGGTGACCCAGTACTTC
CASSSATALTVTQYF
>few|15|TRBJ2-1|TRBV11-2|TRBD2
TGTGCCAGCAGGAGACTAGCGGGGGGGCCGCATGAGCAGTTCTTC
CASRRLAGGPHEQFF
>NA|15|TRBJ2-5|TRBV18|TRBD1
TGTGCCAGCTCACACCTGTGGACAGGGGAAGAGACCCAGTACTTC
CASSHLWTGEETQYF
>NA|15|TRBJ2-5|TRBV30|NA
TGTGCCTGGAGTTTCCAGTCGGGAATCCTCGAGACCCAGTACTTC
CAWSFQSGILETQYF
>NA|14|TRBJ2-1|TRBV5-6|TRBD2
TGTGCCTCTTCCAGGACTAGCGGGTACAATGAGCAGTTCTTC
CASSRTSGYNEQFF
>NA|14|TRBJ1-1|TRBV9|NA
TGTGCCAGCAGCGCGGACAGTTTGAACACTGAAGCTTTCTTT
CASSADSLNTEAFF
>NA|16|TRBJ1-3|TRBV28|TRBD1
TGTGCCAGCAGTTCCCCTCTCCCGGGACAGCACAACACCATATATTTT
CASSSPLPGQHNTIYF
>NA|16|TRBJ2-1|TRBV13|TRBD2
TGTGCCAGCAGCTTAGAACGGGGGGGCGGTTACAATGAGCAGTTCTTC
CASSLERGGGYNEQFF
>NA|15|TRBJ2-3|TRBV30|TRBD2
TGTGCCTGGAGTGTCGCTAGCGGGGGCGTAGATACGCAGTATTTT
CAWSVASGGVDTQYF
>NA|14|TRBJ1-5|TRBV28|TRBD1
TGTGCCAGCAGCGAGACAGGGCCAAATCAGCCCCAGCATTTT
CASSETGPNQPQHF
>NA|17|TRBJ1-4|TRBV5-1|NA
TGCGCCAGCAGCTTGTCCCTCGGACAGTCGGCTAATGAAAAACTGTTTTTT
CASSLSLGQSANEKLFF
>NA|14|TRBJ1-1|TRBV10-3|NA
TGTGCCATCAGTGTTGGGGGCTCGGGAACTGAAGCTTTCTTT
CAISVGGSGTEAFF
>few|15|TRBJ1-4|TRBV5-6|TRBD1
TGTGCCAGCGGAAACAGGGGACACGAAGGCGAAAAACTGTTTTTT
CASGNRGHEGEKLFF
>NA|16|TRBJ1-1|TRBV18|NA
TGTGCCAGCTCCCTGAAAGGGGGGGGCGAGGTTACTGAAGCTTTCTTT
CASSLKGGGEVTEAFF
>NA|16|TRBJ2-2|TRBV5-1|TRBD1
TGCGCCAGCAGAGGCGTGGGGACAGGGGCCTCCGGGGAGCTGTTTTTT
CASRGVGTGASGELFF
>NA|16|TRBJ1-1|TRBV4-3|NA
TGCGCCAGCAGCCTCCTCCCGACAGGCGTTTTTAATGAAGCTTTCTTT
CASSLLPTGVFNEAFF
>NA|14|TRBJ2-7|TRBV7-9|NA
TGTGCCAGCAGCGGGCAGGGCAGCTCCTACGAGCAGTACTTC
CASSGQGSSYEQYF
>once|16|TRBJ1-5|TRBV28|TRBD1
TGTGCCAGCAGTTCTCTGGACAGGGCAGGTAGTCAGCCCCAGCATTTT
CASSSLDRAGSQPQHF
>NA|13|TRBJ1-2|TRBV6-4|NA
TGTGCCAGCAGTGACGGATTGAACTACGGCTACACCTTC
CASSDGLNYGYTF
>once|15|TRBJ1-2|TRBV9|TRBD1
TGTGCCAGCAGCCCCCCCGCCGGGACAGCTAATGGCTACACCTTC
CASSPPAGTANGYTF
>NA|16|TRBJ2-2|TRBV27|NA
TGTGCCAGCACACCGAGGGGGGGGGTTAATAGCGGGGAGCTGTTTTTT
CASTPRGGVNSGELFF
>NA|15|TRBJ2-3|TRBV6-1|TRBD1
TGTGCCAGCAATATGGACAGGACTTTCGCAGATACGCAGTATTTT
CASNMDRTFADTQYF
>few|15|TRBJ2-2|TRBV7-2|TRBD2
TGTGCCAGCAGCACTAGCGGGGGGGCTGGCGGGGAGCTGTTTTTT
CASSTSGGAGGELFF
>once|14|TRBJ1-4|TRBV29-1|NA
TGCAGCGTTAGCAGGGGTGCAACTAATGAAAAACTGTTTTTT
CSVSRGATNEKLFF
>NA|15|TRBJ1-1|TRBV4-1|TRBD1
TGCGCCAGCAGCCAAGATCGAGGACAGGGGGCTGAAGCTTTCTTT
CASSQDRGQGAEAFF
>few|14|TRBJ1-1|TRBV5-4|NA
TGTGCCAGCAGCTTAATCACAGGGAACACTGAAGCTTTCTTT
CASSLITGNTEAFF
>NA|16|TRBJ2-7|TRBV2|NA
TGTGCCAGCAGTGAAACCCGGAGGGTTTACTACTACGAGCAGTACTTC
CASSETRRVYYYEQYF
>NA|13|TRBJ1-1|TRBV21-1|NA
TGTGCCAGCAGCTTACAGGGTCGGACTGAAGCTTTCTTT
CASSLQGRTEAFF
>NA|15|TRBJ2-7|TRBV13|TRBD2
TGTGCCAGCAGCTTACCTGGTCGGGAGGCCTACGAGCAGTACTTC
CASSLPGREAYEQYF